Sequencing of this TCR beta chain was carried out in a study of monozygotic twins with inflammatory bowel disease (dated by TCRdb to the late 2010s). For the wider study: The full study comprised approximately 28 monozygotic twin pairs: nine German pairs (four IBD-concordant, five IBD-discordant) and 19 IBD-discordant Danish pairs. Disease-associated traits were sought mainly through comparisons between IBD patients and their genetically identical healthy co-twins within discordant pairs. Each individual had, on average, about 151 000 unique TCRalpha sequences and 181 000 unique TCRbeta sequences available for analysis. Study-level results and caveats: No single strong signal or clonotype linked to IBD turned up in the results, so the idea that one exists was not supported. Measured by the inverse Simpson index, TCRbeta repertoire diversity was lower in IBD patients than in their healthy co-twins. Because patients received different immunosuppressive treatments, the repertoires may have picked up extra background noise and variability between individuals. The analysis was unable to tell different T cell subtypes apart. Compared with healthy twins, IBD patients had fewer clonotypes in common with other individuals, a difference most pronounced in patients showing signs of disease activity. Repertoire similarity did not differ between concordant and discordant twins, which could be due to limited statistical power.

From each donor, a roughly 2.7 ml peripheral blood sample was collected into PAXgene tubes and kept at -80 degrees C. Without T cell sorting, total RNA was isolated from whole blood using the PAXgene blood miRNA kit on an automated QIAcube. Peripheral blood from monozygotic twin pairs, either concordant or discordant for inflammatory bowel disease, underwent deep TCRalpha and TCRbeta repertoire profiling that used unique molecular barcoding. Smoking habits were recorded for all twin pairs, and individuals were classified as current, former or never smokers. The CDR3 covers 14 residues, taking in both the cysteine and the phenylalanine. No DNA sequence is on record. The germline V gene gives CDR1 as LGHNA and CDR2 as YNFKEQ. In regard to this clonotype: Its target antigen remains unknown.

Library preparation was by 5' RACE. Preparation of each TCR library used roughly 3,300 ng of total RNA. For each sample, cDNA synthesis with SMARTScribe reverse transcriptase was split into eight separate reactions. During cDNA synthesis, template switching introduced unique molecular identifiers that contained a 6-nucleotide sample barcode. Amplification of TCRalpha and TCRbeta cDNA involved two nested PCRs of roughly 16 and 10 cycles, and each PCR was followed by bead purification. Before amplification, the cDNA was both treated with uracil DNA-glycosylase and purified with the QIAquick PCR purification kit. The second PCR was the step at which Illumina TruSeq-compatible adapters and sample-specific barcodes were added. TapeStation and Qubit were used to check library quality and concentration, and 5 to 5.5 ng of each library was pooled. Sequencing of the pooled libraries was done on an Illumina HiSeq2500 single-index Rapid Run using custom sequencing primers and 2 x 100 bp reads. In the authors' own workflow: MiGEC version 1.2.6 was used for UMI-based consensus assembly, which corrected PCR and sequencing errors. MiXCR version 2.1.1 handled V(D)J alignment, clonotype assembly and CDR3 extraction. Gene usage, clonotype sharing and MAIT/NKT TCR abundance were normalised by analysing the top 1000, 10 000 and 20 000 clonotypes per sample. Diversity was computed as the inverse Simpson index with the vegan R package after downsampling to 27 000 UMIs. Paired Mann-Whitney U tests on discordant twin pairs were used, with Benjamini-Hochberg multiple-testing correction. Each CDR3 protein sequence appears as one entry after TCRdb reprocessed the reads, and no DNA is included. The V and J calls, along with clone size, are taken from TCRdb and not from the paper's own processing. The table held for this sample gives about 150,000 distinct CDR3 sequences. Jointly, the top ten make up around 1.3% of the sample.

The origin of this receptor is a human donor with ulcerative colitis or Crohn's disease, or a healthy co-twin of an affected twin (not recorded which). Sequenced: blood. The sequence links TRBV4-2 to TRBJ1-1; checking the TCRdb D call of TRBD1 is not possible without DNA. CDR3 protein: CASSQADRDTEAFF.